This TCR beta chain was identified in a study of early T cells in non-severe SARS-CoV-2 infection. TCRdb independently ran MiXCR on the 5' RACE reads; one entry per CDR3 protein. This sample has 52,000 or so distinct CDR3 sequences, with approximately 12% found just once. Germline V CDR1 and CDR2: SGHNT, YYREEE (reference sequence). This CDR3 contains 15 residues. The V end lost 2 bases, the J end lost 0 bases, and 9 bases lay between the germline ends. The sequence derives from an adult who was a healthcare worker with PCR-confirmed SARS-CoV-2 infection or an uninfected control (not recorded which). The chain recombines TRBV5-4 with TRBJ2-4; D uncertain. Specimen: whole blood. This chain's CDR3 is CASSLQNLAKNIQYF. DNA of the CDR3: TGTGCCAGCAGCTTACAGAATCTAGCCAAAAACATTCAGTACTTC.